This T cell receptor (beta chain) was captured in a study of human T cells and chemical hapten exposure. Study results and limitations: Sensitizing to DPC left TCRs with a frequency above 1 in 1000 unaltered.

CDR3 length equals 14 residues. Germline values: CDR1 KGHSH, CDR2 LQKENI. V lost 7 bases and J 0 bases, leaving 11 bases between the germline ends. TCRdb independently ran MiXCR on the RACE reads; one entry per CDR3 protein. The sample has approximately 400,000 distinct CDR3 sequences; more than 4.5% are singletons. This clonotype was found a few times. Antigen unknown. Time point here: patch test 1, 2 weeks after DPC sensitization. Treatment indicated: therapeutic diphenylcyclopropenone sensitization with weekly scalp DPC. The rearrangement uses TRBV18 and TRBJ2-3; D gene ambiguous. This specimen consisted of whole blood, obtained in connection with sensitization to the hapten diphenylcyclopropenone (DPC). The TCR originated in a woman aged 45-65 years with alopecia areata. Some clones in this sample may be carry-over from other donors' samples. This CDR3 reads CASLTGLSTDTQYF. The CDR3 bases are TGTGCCAGCTTAACCGGGCTCAGCACAGATACGCAGTATTTT.